This T cell receptor beta chain was retrieved from a study of PD-1 blockade in classical Hodgkin lymphoma. Study findings and constraints: Patients with a complete response exhibited baseline diversity comparable to newly diagnosed patients.

A note on this clone: The antigen is unknown.

Every patient had relapsed following autologous stem cell transplantation, and cohorts differed in brentuximab vedotin exposure. V lost 0 bases and J lost 1, with 5 bases in between. CDR3 length: 14 residues. Germline V CDR1 and CDR2: SGHNT, YYREEE (reference sequence). Some clones are missing from TCRdb's copy, which holds only in-frame ones; the method was immunoSEQ multiplex PCR. The sample contains approximately 34,000 clones, around 76% of which appear only once. The V and J genes are TRBV5-4 and TRBJ1-3, with no clear D. This clonotype was sampled from a human donor with classical Hodgkin lymphoma. Sequenced material: peripheral blood mononuclear cells (PBMCs), taken before the second cycle of nivolumab. For the CDR3, the DNA is TGTGCCAGCAGCTTGGCCGGGTCTGGAAACACCATATATTTT. Its translation is CASSLAGSGNTIYF.